These 31 T cell receptor beta chains were all obtained from the same sample, sequenced in a study of beta chain features in type 1 diabetes. Whole-study results and caveats: All four CD4+ subsets of Type 1 diabetes patients contained TCRB CDR3s that were moderately but significantly shorter.

All of the isolated RNA was reverse transcribed, so expressed TCRB transcripts were sequenced. Only in-frame clones appear in the TCRdb table, and some are missing; sequencing was by immunoSEQ multiplex PCR. The sample lists around 45,000 clones, 35% to 55% seen once, with approximately 0.13% in the top ten. Their recognized antigens are unknown. Sequencing was carried out using stem cell memory CD4+ T cells from blood. The source of these receptors is a man aged 25 to 40 with type 1 diabetes.

The chain couples TRBV18 to TRBJ2-5; 8 bases are shared with TRBD2. V was clipped by 5 bases and J by 4 bases; unmatched bases: 6. This CDR3 has 14 residues. Germline CDR1 is KGHSH and CDR2 is LQKENI. The chain's CDR3 is CASSETSGIETQYF. The CDR3 region has the DNA TGTGCCAGCTCAGAAACTAGCGGTATAGAGACCCAGTACTTC.

This chain uses TRBV5-1 with TRBJ2-7, with 10 bases identical to TRBD1. Trimming took 4 bases from V and 3 from J; bases not matched to a gene: 4. Germline values: CDR1 SGHRS, CDR2 YFSETQ. The CDR3 contains 14 residues. CDR3 in DNA: TGCGCCAGCAGCAAGGGACAGGGGAGCTACGAGCAGTACTTC. Encoded protein: CASSKGQGSYEQYF.

This clone was seen a few times. J is TRBJ2-5 and V is TRBV21-1; no DNA check was done on the table's D call, TRBD1. TRBV21-1 is a pseudogene locus. The CDR3 has 16 amino acids. Written as DNA, the CDR3 is TGTGCCAGCAGCAAAGTAGGAGGCAGGGGTCCCGAGACCCAGTACTTC. It is translated as CASSKVGGRGPETQYF.

This clone has only a few counts. The chain joins TRBV7-2 to TRBJ1-1; unclear D gene. V lost 2 bases, J lost 3 bases, and 10 bases lay in between. Germline lookup yields CDR1 SGHTA and CDR2 FQGNSA. This CDR3 is 14 amino acids long. CDR3 nucleotide sequence: TGTGCCAGCAGCTTAATGACGGGTCACACTGAAGCTTTCTTT. Its protein is CASSLMTGHTEAFF.

The V and J genes are TRBV5-1 and TRBJ2-1; perhaps TRBD2 as D (6 bases). V lost 0 bases and J lost 10, with 11 bases in between. Per the germline V gene, CDR1 is SGHRS and CDR2 is YFSETQ. This CDR3 contains 13 residues. This CDR3 reads CASSLASAYEQFF. CDR3 DNA sequence: TGCGCCAGCAGCTTGGCTAGCGCCTACGAGCAGTTCTTC.

The genes are TRBV6-6 and TRBJ1-1; the D gene is possibly TRBD1 (5 bases). Germline CDR1 reads MNHNY; CDR2 reads SVGAGI (reference sequence). V lost 6 bases, J lost 3 bases, and 17 bases lay in between. This CDR3 is 15 amino acids long. The CDR3 sequence is CASSKVQGLDTEAFF. Here the CDR3 DNA reads TGTGCCAGCAGCAAAGTCCAGGGATTGGACACTGAAGCTTTCTTT.

This clone was seen more than once but under ten times. The chain is built from TRBV2 and TRBJ2-7; 7 bases line up with TRBD1. Germline V gene data show CDR1 as SNHLY and CDR2 as FYNNEI. The ends lost 8 bases at V and 2 bases at J; junction bases unmatched: 3. The CDR3 length is 12 residues. This CDR3 is CASGGQAYEQYF. Here the CDR3 DNA reads TGTGCCAGCGGCGGACAGGCCTACGAGCAGTACTTC.

The J gene is TRBJ2-1, the V gene TRBV6-5; 8 bases are shared with TRBD1. The CDR3 has 15 residues. Trimming removed 6 bases from V and 5 bases from J; junction bases left unmatched: 9. Germline CDR1 and CDR2: MNHEY and SVGAGI. As DNA, the CDR3 is TGTGCCAGCAGCCGCGGACAGGGTACCCACAATGAGCAGTTCTTC. Protein sequence: CASSRGQGTHNEQFF.

CDR3 in amino acids: CASSVAGEAGGSEQYF. Here the CDR3 DNA reads TGTGCCAGCAGCGTAGCTGGGGAAGCGGGAGGTTCCGAGCAGTACTTC. This chain connects TRBV9 to TRBJ2-7; 9 bases are a match to TRBD2. CDR1 and CDR2 from the germline V gene are SGDLS and YYNGEE. J lost 6 bases, V lost 0 bases, and 10 bases had no gene match. The CDR3 loop spans 16 amino acids.

The genes are TRBV7-2 and TRBJ1-1, with 10 bases fitting TRBD1. Germline V gene data show CDR1 as SGHTA and CDR2 as FQGNSA. Losses at the gene ends were 4 bases for V and 5 bases for J; bases not matched to a gene: 4. This CDR3 is 14 amino acids long. In DNA form, the CDR3 reads TGTGCCAGCAGCTCGACAGGGGGCAGGACTGAAGCTTTCTTT. It codes for CASSSTGGRTEAFF.

There are many counts of this clone. This chain uses TRBV29-1 with TRBJ2-7, with a tentative D call TRBD2 (5 bases). CDR3 size: 11 residues. Trimming took 7 bases from V and 2 from J, leaving 9 bases between them. CDR1 is SQVTM and CDR2 is ANQGSEA in the germline V gene. The CDR3, as DNA: TGCAGCGCCGGACTTACCTACGAGCAGTACTTC. Translated: CSAGLTYEQYF.

This chain connects TRBV7-8 to TRBJ2-2, with D perhaps matching TRBD1 (5 bases). Trimming took off 3 bases at V and 1 base at J, with 9 bases between the two ends. The V gene's germline CDR1 is SGHVS and CDR2 FQNEAQ. The CDR3 consists of 15 residues. The CDR3 reads CASSFRTKNTGELFF. The CDR3 DNA reads as TGTGCCAGCAGCTTTAGGACAAAGAACACCGGGGAGCTGTTTTTT.

The chain links TRBV11-2 to TRBJ2-1, with TRBD2 matching over 14 bases. The CDR3 has 17 residues. The germline CDR1 and CDR2 sequences are SGHAT and FQNNGV. J gave up 6 bases and V 5 bases, and 9 bases lay outside the gene matches. CDR3 nucleotides: TGTGCCAGCAGCCAGGGACTAGCGGGAGTCTTGGGCAATGAGCAGTTCTTC. It translates to CASSQGLAGVLGNEQFF.

The chain links TRBV10-2 to TRBJ1-5; 7 bases are shared with TRBD1. Germline values: CDR1 WSHSY, CDR2 SAAADI. The CDR3 consists of 12 residues. J lost 7 bases, V lost 6 bases, and 3 bases had no gene match. CDR3 DNA: TGCGCCAGCAGACAGGGGTCCCAGCCCCAGCATTTT. This translates into CASRQGSQPQHF.

This clone was detected only once. The rearrangement joins TRBV28 to TRBJ1-2; 9 bases match TRBD1. Germline V gene lookup returns CDR1 MDHEN and CDR2 SYDVKM. The trim removed 3 bases at V and 8 bases at J, leaving 10 bases unmatched. This CDR3 spans 15 amino acids. This chain's CDR3 is CASSFLGQGYYGYTF. Written as DNA, the CDR3 is TGTGCCAGCAGTTTTTTGGGACAGGGATATTACGGCTACACCTTC.

The rearrangement joins TRBV29-1 to TRBJ1-5; TRBD1 matches 9 bases. Germline assignment: CDR1 SQVTM and CDR2 ANQGSEA. V lost 7 bases to trimming and J lost 4 bases; unmatched junction nucleotides: 5. The CDR3 sequence is 13 residues long. Written as DNA, the CDR3 is TGCAGCGCCACGACAGGGGGAAATCAGCCCCAGCATTTT. Its protein is CSATTGGNQPQHF.

This clone has only one observation. V is TRBV5-1 and J is TRBJ2-7, with 8 bases matching TRBD1. This CDR3 is 13 amino acids long. The germline V gene has CDR1 SGHRS and CDR2 YFSETQ. Trimming cost V 4 bases and J 5 bases; bases outside gene matches: 5. CDR3 residues: CASSVTGEDEQYF. The CDR3 nucleotides are TGCGCCAGCAGCGTGACAGGGGAAGACGAGCAGTACTTC.

The chain uses TRBV2 and TRBJ2-3, with 7 positions matching TRBD2. With 4 bases clipped from V and 2 bases from J, the junction kept 6 bases outside the gene matches. Germline V lookup: CDR1 SNHLY, CDR2 FYNNEI. The CDR3 is made up of 15 amino acids. Here the CDR3 DNA reads TGTGCCAGCAGTGGAACTAGCGCTCACACAGATACGCAGTATTTT. Encoded protein: CASSGTSAHTDTQYF.

This chain uses TRBV19 with TRBJ2-3; D uncertain. The CDR3 runs to 12 residues. The V gene's germline CDR1 is LNHDA and CDR2 SQIVND (reference sequence). V dropped 8 bases and J dropped 3 bases, with 9 bases sitting between them. The CDR3, as DNA: TGTGCCAGTGGAGACGAAACAGATACGCAGTATTTT. Residues: CASGDETDTQYF.

In this sample, this clone turned up a few times. The chain recombines TRBV28 with TRBJ2-3; 8 bases match TRBD1. The CDR3 spans 15 residues. Germline V gives CDR1 MDHEN, CDR2 SYDVKM. The V segment lost 5 bases and the J segment 8 bases; nucleotides outside the gene matches: 12. The CDR3 sequence: CASSLWTGIVGTQYF. For the CDR3, the DNA is TGTGCCAGCAGTCTCTGGACAGGGATTGTCGGTACGCAGTATTTT.

V usage is TRBV28 and J usage is TRBJ2-1; 7 bases are a match to TRBD2. The CDR3 is 13 amino acids. The ends lost 2 bases at V and 9 bases at J; junction bases unmatched: 4. Germline V gene data show CDR1 as MDHEN and CDR2 as SYDVKM. The CDR3 sequence is CASSLGGRGEQFF. As DNA, the CDR3 is TGTGCCAGCAGTTTAGGGGGGAGGGGTGAGCAGTTCTTC.

The rearrangement uses TRBV5-1 and TRBJ2-1; D call uncertain. Germline V gene sequence: CDR1 SGHRS, CDR2 YFSETQ. Trimming took off 0 bases at V and 4 bases at J, with 8 bases between the two ends. There are 14 residues in the CDR3. The CDR3 spells CASSLAVGYNEQFF. CDR3 DNA: TGCGCCAGCAGCTTGGCCGTCGGTTACAATGAGCAGTTCTTC.

The J gene is TRBJ1-1, the V gene TRBV28; TRBD1 matches 8 bases. Germline V gene sequence: CDR1 MDHEN, CDR2 SYDVKM. Losses at the gene ends were 3 bases for V and 4 bases for J; bases not matched to a gene: 1. This CDR3 has 13 residues. The DNA for the CDR3 is TGTGCCAGCAGTTTGGACAGGGCCACTGAAGCTTTCTTT. Protein: CASSLDRATEAFF.

The chain couples TRBV7-3 to TRBJ1-1; a weak D match, TRBD1 (6 bases). Germline CDR1 is SGHTA and CDR2 is FQGTGA. V was pared by 5 bases and J by 0 bases, with 10 bases between. This CDR3 has 14 amino acids. The CDR3 reads CASSKGGVNTEAFF. The DNA of the CDR3 is TGTGCCAGCAGCAAGGGGGGGGTGAACACTGAAGCTTTCTTT.

This rearrangement joins TRBV5-1 to TRBJ2-1; no definite D call. V lost 2 bases and J 8 bases, leaving 11 bases between the germline ends. The V gene's germline CDR1 is SGHRS and CDR2 YFSETQ. CDR3 length: 13 residues. CDR3 region: CASSFYGDYEQFF. In DNA form, the CDR3 reads TGCGCCAGCAGCTTTTACGGAGACTATGAGCAGTTCTTC.

DNA for the CDR3: TGTGCCAGCAGCTTGAGGCCTAGCGGGCCCTACGAGCAGTACTTC. Protein sequence: CASSLRPSGPYEQYF. The rearrangement joins TRBV5-6 to TRBJ2-7, with 8 bases identical to TRBD2. CDR1 is SGHDT, CDR2 YYEEEE, per germline. Unmatched junction bases numbered 5, after V lost 1 base and J lost 2 bases. The CDR3 is 15 residues long. Using reference TRBV5-6 and TRBJ2-7 for the parts outside the CDR3, the full variable domain is DAGVTQSPTHLIKTRGQQVTLRCSPKSGHDTVSWYQQALGQGPQFIFQYYEEEERQRGNFPDRFSGHQFPNYSSELNVNALLLGDSALYLCASSLRPSGPYEQYFGPGTRLTVT.

Only a few counts were recorded for this clone. The J gene is TRBJ2-5, the V gene TRBV5-1; TRBD2 might be the D (5 bases). The J call is doubtful: the DNA matches TRBJ2-7 better. CDR3 length: 18 residues. CDR1 is SGHRS, CDR2 YFSETQ, per germline. This CDR3 is CASSLLQSGMKLDYEQYF. The CDR3 DNA reads as TGCGCCAGCAGCTTGTTGCAGAGCGGAATGAAACTCGACTACGAGCAGTACTTC.

J is TRBJ2-1 and V is TRBV2, with TRBD2 matching 7 bases. V was pared by 0 bases and J by 7 bases, with 6 bases of the junction left unmatched. The CDR3 length is 15 residues. Germline V gene sequence: CDR1 SNHLY, CDR2 FYNNEI. The CDR3 coding sequence is TGTGCCAGCAGTGAAGCGGGAGGGCCGATTAATGAGCAGTTCTTC. This codes for CASSEAGGPINEQFF.

This clone appeared a few times. The chain has TRBV6-6 and TRBJ2-7, with 10 bases that match TRBD2. Germline-derived CDR1 and CDR2 are MNHNY and SVGAGI (reference sequence). CDR3 length equals 15 residues. Unmatched junction bases numbered 4, after V lost 5 bases and J lost 0 bases. The CDR3 region has the DNA TGTGCCAGCAGTAACAGCGGGAGGGCCTCCTACGAGCAGTACTTC. Its translation: CASSNSGRASYEQYF.

The V gene is TRBV6-5, the J gene TRBJ2-7; possibly TRBD2 for D (7 bases). CDR1 is MNHEY, CDR2 SVGAGI, per germline. The germline V and J ends were trimmed by 2 bases and 5 bases, with 19 bases remaining between them. The CDR3 runs to 16 residues. The CDR3 sequence: CASSYGWGGRFDEQYF. Here the CDR3 DNA reads TGTGCCAGCAGTTACGGGTGGGGGGGGCGATTTGACGAGCAGTACTTC.

The chain joins TRBV7-9 to TRBJ2-2, with 7 bases fitting TRBD1. This CDR3 region has 14 residues. With V trimmed by 5 bases and J by 4 bases, 4 bases remained unmatched. Germline CDR1 reads SEHNR; CDR2 reads FQNEAQ (reference sequence). CDR3 bases: TGTGCCAGCAGCCAACAGGGGTCCACCGGGGAGCTGTTTTTT. Translation: CASSQQGSTGELFF. Drawing the rest from reference TRBV7-9 and TRBJ2-2, the complete variable domain is DTGVSQNPRHKITKRGQNVTFRCDPISEHNRLYWYRQTLGQGPEFLTYFQNEAQLEKSRLLSDRFSAERPKGSFSTLEIQRTEQGDSAMYLCASSQQGSTGELFFGEGSRLTVL.